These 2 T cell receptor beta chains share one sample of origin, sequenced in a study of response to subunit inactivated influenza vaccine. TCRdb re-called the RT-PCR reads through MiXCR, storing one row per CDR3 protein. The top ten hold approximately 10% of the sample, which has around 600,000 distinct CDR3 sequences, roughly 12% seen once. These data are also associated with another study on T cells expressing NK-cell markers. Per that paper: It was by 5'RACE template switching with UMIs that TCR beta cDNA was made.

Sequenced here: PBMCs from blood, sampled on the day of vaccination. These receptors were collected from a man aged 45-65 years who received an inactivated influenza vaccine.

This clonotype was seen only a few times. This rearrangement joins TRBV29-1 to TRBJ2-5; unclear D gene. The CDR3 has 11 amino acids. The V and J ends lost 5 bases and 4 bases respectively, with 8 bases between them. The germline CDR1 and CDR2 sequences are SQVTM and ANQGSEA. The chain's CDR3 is CSVQTGETQYF. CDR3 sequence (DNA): TGCAGCGTTCAGACCGGAGAGACCCAGTACTTC. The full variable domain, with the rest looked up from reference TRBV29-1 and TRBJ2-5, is SAVISQKPSRDICQRGTSLTIQCQVDSQVTMMFWYRQQPGQSLTLIATANQGSEATYESGFVIDKFPISRPNLTFSTLTVSNMSPEDSSIYLCSVQTGETQYFGPGTRLLVL.

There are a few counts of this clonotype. In DNA form, the CDR3 reads TGTGCCACCAGCAGAGCCGGGACAGGGTACTATGGCTACACCTTC. This gives the protein CATSRAGTGYYGYTF. This chain joins TRBV15 and TRBJ1-2, with 9 bases lining up with TRBD1. J was trimmed by 3 bases and V by 1 base; bases with no gene match: 3. This CDR3 is 15 amino acids long. Germline CDR1 and CDR2: LNHNV and YYDKDF (reference sequence).